This TCR beta chain derives from a study of cytomegalovirus exposure and HLA in healthy donors. Study-wide results and caveats: In all likelihood, a cluster of highly shared sequence variants was a sequencing artifact.

The PCR made use of 60 Vbeta and 13 Jbeta primers. The data were produced by immunoSEQ multiplex PCR, yet TCRdb's version contains in-frame clones alone and is incomplete. In the table there are roughly 120,000 clones, about 72% of which are singletons. Germline CDR1 is SGHTA and CDR2 is FQGNSA. V was pared by 1 base and J by 1 base, with 10 bases between. The CDR3 contains 15 residues. This clone was found once. Its antigen is not identified. This TCR was sampled from a man aged 50-59 years in good health and CMV-seropositive. Sequencing was done on a sample of PBMCs. The genes are TRBV7-2 and TRBJ1-2; D may be TRBD1 (6 bases). CDR3: CASSLDRVVNYGYTF. CDR3 in DNA: TGTGCCAGCAGCTTAGACAGGGTAGTTAACTATGGCTACACCTTC.